Following are 21 T cell receptor beta chains from one sample sequenced in a study of stem cell transplantation in POMP-related autoinflammatory disease. Repertoires were generated with immunoSEQ multiplex PCR, while TCRdb's copy carries only in-frame clones and drops some. This sample carries some 4,900 clones, under 95% of them seen once, and the ten largest clones take under 2.5%. Here the sequenced sample was CD8+ T cells from PBMCs, taken after stem cell transplantation. All receptors come from a human patient with POMP-related autoinflammation and immune dysregulation (PRAID). Some T cells may be supplied by the graft donor.

This chain joins TRBV11-3 and TRBJ2-7, with 7 bases identical to TRBD1. The CDR3 loop spans 16 amino acids. Germline V CDR1 and CDR2: SGHNT, YENEEA. V lost 4 bases to trimming and J lost 7 bases; unmatched junction nucleotides: 16. The CDR3 DNA sequence: TGTGCCAGCAGCTCTCCCGGGACAGACAGATCGTGGGAGCAGTACTTC. Its translation: CASSSPGTDRSWEQYF. The full variable domain, completed using reference TRBV11-3 and TRBJ2-7, is EAGVVQSPRYKIIEKKQPVAFWCNPISGHNTLYWYLQNLGQGPELLIRYENEEAVDDSQLPKDRFSAERLKGVDSTLKIQPAELGDSAVYLCASSSPGTDRSWEQYFGPGTRLTVT.

The V call is TRBV2, the J call TRBJ2-1, with TRBD2 identical over 7 bases. Germline trimming cut 6 bases from V and 2 bases from J; bases unmatched to any gene: 7. There are 15 residues in the CDR3. Germline lookup yields CDR1 SNHLY and CDR2 FYNNEI. The CDR3 protein is CASRTSGATYNEQFF. In DNA form, the CDR3 reads TGTGCCAGCAGAACAAGCGGGGCCACCTACAATGAGCAGTTCTTC.

The chain carries TRBV7-2 and TRBJ1-1, with 8 positions matching TRBD1. V was pared by 5 bases and J by 4 bases, with 6 bases of the junction left unmatched. Germline V CDR1 and CDR2: SGHTA, FQGNSA. The CDR3 contains 14 residues. As DNA, the CDR3 is TGTGCCAGCAGCCCAACAGGGGGAGCCACTGAAGCTTTCTTT. Its translation is CASSPTGGATEAFF.

This rearrangement joins TRBV21-1 to TRBJ2-1. TRBV21-1 is annotated as a pseudogene. CDR3 length: 15 amino acids. The CDR3 sequence is CASSKAQGFDNEQFF. The CDR3 bases are TGTGCCAGCAGCAAAGCGCAAGGTTTCGACAATGAGCAGTTCTTC.

This clone was picked up one time. The chain uses TRBV4-3 and TRBJ2-1, with 7 bases that match TRBD1. Germline values: CDR1 LGHNA, CDR2 YSLEER. The CDR3 runs to 15 residues. The J segment lost 4 bases and the V segment lost 1 base, leaving 4 bases of the junction unmatched. This CDR3 reads CASSQGQGLYNEQFF. In DNA form, the CDR3 reads TGCGCCAGCAGCCAAGGACAGGGATTGTACAATGAGCAGTTCTTC.

V is TRBV4-1 and J is TRBJ1-5, with unresolved D. Germline values: CDR1 MGHRA, CDR2 YSYEKL. Trimming stripped 0 bases from V and 6 bases from J, with 12 bases between. This CDR3 has 15 residues. The CDR3 DNA reads as TGCGCCAGCAGCCAAGAATCGGGGTCCCCTCAGCCCCAGCATTTT. Encoded protein: CASSQESGSPQPQHF.

CDR3 in DNA: TGTGCCAGCAGCGTAGCTGGGACTAGCGGGAGAGGGGTCGAGCAGTACTTC. This encodes CASSVAGTSGRGVEQYF. The V gene is TRBV9, the J gene TRBJ2-7; TRBD2 aligns across 14 bases. CDR3 length: 17 amino acids. Germline assignment: CDR1 SGDLS and CDR2 YYNGEE. The trim removed 0 bases at V and 6 bases at J, leaving 8 bases unmatched.

This chain uses TRBV9 with TRBJ1-5; perhaps TRBD1 as D (6 bases). Germline CDR1 reads SGDLS; CDR2 reads YYNGEE. The CDR3 has 16 amino acids. The V gene lost 4 bases and the J gene lost 2 bases, with 16 bases spanning the gap. DNA of the CDR3: TGTGCCAGCAGCTTTGGAGCCCGACAGGGCAATCAGCCCCAGCATTTT. As protein: CASSFGARQGNQPQHF.

The CDR3 DNA is TGCGCCAGCAGCCAAGAGCTACTAGCGGGAGGAGTGTTTGGAGAGACCCAGTACTTC. It is translated as CASSQELLAGGVFGETQYF. The chain has TRBV4-1 and TRBJ2-5, with 12 bases identical to TRBD2. The J segment lost 4 bases and the V segment lost 0 bases, leaving 12 bases of the junction unmatched. The CDR3 runs 19 residues. The germline gives CDR1 MGHRA, CDR2 YSYEKL.

The rearrangement joins TRBV19 to TRBJ2-7, with 10 bases fitting TRBD1. The CDR3 runs 15 residues. With V trimmed by 5 bases and J by 7 bases, 11 bases remained unmatched. Germline V gene data show CDR1 as LNHDA and CDR2 as SQIVND (reference sequence). CDR3 coding DNA: TGTGCCAGTAGTTTTTCAGACAGGGGGCTTGGAGAGCAGTACTTC. Protein sequence: CASSFSDRGLGEQYF.

V usage is TRBV4-3 and J usage is TRBJ2-1; D ambiguous. The CDR3 totals 15 residues. Trimming shortened V by 1 base and J by 3 bases, and 10 bases separated the two germline ends. The germline V gene has CDR1 LGHNA and CDR2 YSLEER. The DNA for the CDR3 is TGCGCCAGCAGCCAAGTGGCCAGCAACTACAATGAGCAGTTCTTC. This codes for CASSQVASNYNEQFF.

The chain joins TRBV28 to TRBJ2-1; 7 positions match TRBD2. V lost 4 bases to trimming and J lost 3 bases; unmatched junction nucleotides: 6. CDR3 length: 15 residues. The germline V gene has CDR1 MDHEN and CDR2 SYDVKM. CDR3 in DNA: TGTGCCAGCAGTTCTCTAGCGGAGCTCTACAATGAGCAGTTCTTC. Residues: CASSSLAELYNEQFF.

V is TRBV7-9 and J is TRBJ1-1; TRBD1 agrees at 8 bases. Germline V CDR1 and CDR2: SEHNR, FQNEAQ (reference sequence). This CDR3 comprises 17 residues. Trimming took 2 bases from V and 4 from J; bases not matched to a gene: 12. The CDR3 here is CASSLPDRGDVGTEAFF. Written as DNA, the CDR3 is TGTGCCAGCAGCTTACCCGACAGGGGAGACGTCGGCACTGAAGCTTTCTTT. The variable domain in full, with the rest retrieved from reference TRBV7-9 and TRBJ1-1, is DTGVSQNPRHKITKRGQNVTFRCDPISEHNRLYWYRQTLGQGPEFLTYFQNEAQLEKSRLLSDRFSAERPKGSFSTLEIQRTEQGDSAMYLCASSLPDRGDVGTEAFFGQGTRLTVV.

The chain uses TRBV7-9 and TRBJ2-1; D remains unclear. The CDR3 extends over 15 amino acids. Trimming left V 1 base short and J 8 bases short, with 15 bases between. Germline CDR1 and CDR2: SEHNR and FQNEAQ (reference sequence). For the CDR3, the DNA is TGTGCCAGCAGCTTAGTTAGCAGGATGGTCCATGAGCAGTTCTTC. It codes for CASSLVSRMVHEQFF. The full variable domain, completed using reference TRBV7-9 and TRBJ2-1, is DTGVSQNPRHKITKRGQNVTFRCDPISEHNRLYWYRQTLGQGPEFLTYFQNEAQLEKSRLLSDRFSAERPKGSFSTLEIQRTEQGDSAMYLCASSLVSRMVHEQFFGPGTRLTVL.

This clone occurred a few times. The gene calls are TRBV2 and TRBJ2-2; perhaps TRBD2 as D (6 bases). CDR3 length: 15 amino acids. CDR1 is SNHLY and CDR2 is FYNNEI in the germline V gene. The V gene lost 8 bases and the J gene lost 0 bases, with 13 bases spanning the gap. The CDR3 coding sequence is TGTGCCAGCGAAACGGGACTGGCGAACACCGGGGAGCTGTTTTTT. Translating it yields CASETGLANTGELFF.

This clone was picked up one time. The chain joins TRBV24-1 to TRBJ2-1; the D is unclear. Trimming shortened V by 0 bases and J by 6 bases, and 8 bases separated the two germline ends. CDR3 size: 14 residues. Germline V gene sequence: CDR1 KGHDR, CDR2 SFDVKD. CDR3 DNA: TGTGCCACCAGTGATTTGGGCATTAGCAATGAGCAGTTCTTC. Translated, it gives CATSDLGISNEQFF.

V usage is TRBV13 and J usage is TRBJ2-7, with TRBD2 matching over 7 bases. From germline, CDR1 is PRHDT and CDR2 FYEKMQ (reference sequence). The CDR3 sequence is 15 residues long. V lost 7 bases, J lost 4 bases, and 13 bases stayed unmatched. Here the CDR3 reads CASTPSGRGSYEQYF. The CDR3 bases are TGTGCCAGCACCCCTTCGGGGAGGGGCTCGTACGAGCAGTACTTC.

The J gene is TRBJ2-1, the V gene TRBV9; TRBD2 is a possible D gene (5 bases). Germline-derived CDR1 and CDR2 are SGDLS and YYNGEE. The CDR3 sequence is 15 residues long. V lost 0 bases, J lost 8 bases, and 15 bases lay in between. The CDR3 DNA reads as TGTGCCAGCAGCGTAGTGGCGGGCCGGAAGGATGAGCAGTTCTTC. This gives the protein CASSVVAGRKDEQFF.

The V call is TRBV29-1, the J call TRBJ2-2, with 8 bases identical to TRBD2. Germline CDR1 is SQVTM and CDR2 is ANQGSEA. The CDR3 extends over 12 amino acids. The V segment lost 2 bases and the J segment 8 bases; nucleotides outside the gene matches: 1. This CDR3 is CSVESGRGELFF. The CDR3 DNA reads as TGCAGCGTTGAAAGCGGGAGAGGGGAGCTGTTTTTT.

The V call is TRBV6-5, the J call TRBJ2-7; D is perhaps TRBD2 (5 bases). Trimming removed 6 bases from V and 2 bases from J, with 17 bases in between. There are 15 residues in the CDR3. Germline CDR1 and CDR2: MNHEY and SVGAGI. The CDR3, as DNA: TGTGCCAGCAGACAAACGCTAGCTACCACCTACGAGCAGTACTTC. As protein: CASRQTLATTYEQYF.

The CDR3 spells CASSIGGFREQYF. The DNA of the CDR3 is TGTGCCAGTAGTATAGGAGGATTTAGGGAGCAGTACTTC. This chain uses TRBV19 with TRBJ2-7; the D is unclear. V lost 1 base, J lost 7 bases, and 11 bases lay in between. CDR1 is LNHDA and CDR2 is SQIVND in the germline V gene (reference sequence). The CDR3 spans 13 residues.